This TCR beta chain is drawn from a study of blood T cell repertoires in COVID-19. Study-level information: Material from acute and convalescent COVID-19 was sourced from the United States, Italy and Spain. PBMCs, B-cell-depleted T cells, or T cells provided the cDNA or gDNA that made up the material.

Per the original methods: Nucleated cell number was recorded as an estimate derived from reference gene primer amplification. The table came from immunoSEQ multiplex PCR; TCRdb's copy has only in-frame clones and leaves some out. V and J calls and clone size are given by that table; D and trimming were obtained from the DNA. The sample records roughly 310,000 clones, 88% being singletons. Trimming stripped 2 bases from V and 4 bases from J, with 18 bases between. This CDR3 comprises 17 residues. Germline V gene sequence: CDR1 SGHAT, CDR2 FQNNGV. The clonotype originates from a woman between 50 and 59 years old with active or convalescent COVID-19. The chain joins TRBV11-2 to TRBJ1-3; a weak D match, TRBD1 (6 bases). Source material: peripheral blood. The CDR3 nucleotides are TGTGCCAGCAGCTTACCAATACAGGCTACAGGGGGAAACACCATATATTTT. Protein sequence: CASSLPIQATGGNTIYF.